The rows below give T cell receptor beta chains drawn from one sample of a study of cytomegalovirus exposure and HLA in healthy donors. Libraries were prepared by immunoSEQ multiplex PCR; TCRdb keeps only in-frame clonotypes and omits some of them. Seen here are approximately 190,000 clones, roughly 80% observed once, and the top ten hold around 1.7%. The sample comprised PBMCs. Receptor source: a woman aged 18-29 years in good health and CMV-seronegative. CDR3s include the opening cysteine and the closing phenylalanine or tryptophan. A D gene is named only where the DNA matches it firmly. Not every row has a clone size; where given, it reads once, few, many or a size class.

D gene | J gene | V gene | clone size | CDR3 protein | CDR3 DNA
NA | TRBJ1-1 | TRBV6-1 | few | CASSRLTEAFF | TGTGCCAGCAGTCGACTTACTGAAGCTTTCTTT
NA | TRBJ1-1 | TRBV9 | NA | CASSAEGDTTEAFF | TGTGCCAGCAGCGCAGAGGGAGATACCACTGAAGCTTTCTTT
NA | TRBJ1-3 | TRBV5-1 | NA | CASSAGGSGNTIYF | TGCGCCAGCAGCGCGGGGGGCTCTGGAAACACCATATATTTT
NA | TRBJ1-2 | TRBV5-5 | NA | CASSIRALYGYTF | TGTGCCAGCAGTATCAGGGCCCTCTATGGCTACACCTTC
NA | TRBJ2-2 | TRBV4-1 | NA | CASSGTYNTGELFF | TGCGCCAGCAGCGGGACATATAACACCGGGGAGCTGTTTTTT
TRBD2 | TRBJ2-7 | TRBV7-8 | NA | CASSLTTSGSYEQYF | TGTGCCAGCAGCCTTACGACTAGCGGGAGCTACGAGCAGTACTTC
NA | TRBJ2-2 | TRBV15 | NA | CATTYSSGELFF | TGTGCCACCACCTACTCCTCCGGGGAGCTGTTTTTT
NA | TRBJ1-1 | TRBV18 | NA | CASSPPGDLMNTEAFF | TGTGCCAGCTCACCGCCAGGGGATCTCATGAACACTGAAGCTTTCTTT
TRBD2 | TRBJ2-1 | TRBV19 | NA | CASSWTSGASNEQFF | TGTGCCAGTAGTTGGACTAGCGGGGCTTCGAATGAGCAGTTCTTC
NA | TRBJ1-4 | TRBV18 | few | CASSRGRGATNEKLFF | TGTGCCAGCTCGCGGGGCCGGGGTGCCACTAATGAAAAACTGTTTTTT
NA | TRBJ2-3 | TRBV11-2 | NA | CASSLQGYTDTQYF | TGTGCCAGCAGCTTACAGGGGTACACAGATACGCAGTATTTT
NA | TRBJ2-3 | TRBV28 | NA | CASSLRDTRTDTQYF | TGTGCCAGCAGTTTGAGGGACACCCGCACAGATACGCAGTATTTT
TRBD1 | TRBJ1-5 | TRBV6-9 | few | CASSYLGQGHQPQHF | TGTGCCAGCAGTTACCTCGGACAGGGACATCAGCCCCAGCATTTT
TRBD1 | TRBJ2-3 | TRBV6-5 | NA | CASSTVHRGEDTQYF | TGTGCCAGCAGTACAGTCCACAGGGGGGAGGATACGCAGTATTTT
NA | TRBJ2-6 | TRBV6-6 | NA | CASSYPRGANVLTF | TGTGCCAGCAGTTACCCGAGAGGGGCCAACGTCCTGACTTTC
TRBD1 | TRBJ1-2 | TRBV6-5 | NA | CASSYEDRVGSFGYTF | TGTGCCAGCAGCTACGAGGACAGGGTGGGGTCCTTCGGCTACACCTTC
NA | TRBJ1-2 | TRBV5-1 | NA | CASRQGGLGLPYGYTF | TGCGCCAGCCGCCAGGGAGGACTTGGACTACCCTATGGCTACACCTTC
TRBD1 | TRBJ1-1 | TRBV28 | NA | CASRQGGFTEAFF | TGTGCCAGCAGACAGGGGGGCTTCACTGAAGCTTTCTTT
TRBD1 | TRBJ2-1 | TRBV10-3 | NA | CAISEGQGFNEQFF | TGTGCCATCAGTGAGGGACAGGGGTTTAATGAGCAGTTCTTC
TRBD1 | TRBJ2-4 | TRBV6-1 | NA | CASSEPQGARNIQYF | TGTGCCAGCAGTGAACCGCAGGGGGCTCGAAACATTCAGTACTTC
NA | TRBJ2-5 | TRBV7-9 | NA | CASSLRGAGETQYF | TGTGCCAGCAGCTTACGGGGGGCAGGAGAGACCCAGTACTTC
TRBD2 | TRBJ2-3 | TRBV11-3 | NA | CASSSGGGRIGTDTQYF | TGTGCCAGCAGCTCGGGCGGGGGAAGAATTGGCACAGATACGCAGTATTTT
NA | TRBJ2-2 | TRBV4-1 | NA | CASSQVTQTGELFF | TGCGCCAGCAGCCAAGTGACACAAACCGGGGAGCTGTTTTTT
TRBD2 | TRBJ2-7 | TRBV5-4 | NA | CASSLGTSSYEQYF | TGTGCCAGCAGCTTGGGGACTAGCTCCTACGAGCAGTACTTC
TRBD1 | TRBJ2-3 | TRBV19 | NA | CASSIEGTGNTDTQYF | TGTGCCAGTAGTATAGAGGGGACAGGGAACACAGATACGCAGTATTTT
NA | TRBJ1-3 | TRBV11-3 | NA | CASSSRGDPGNTIYF | TGTGCCAGCAGCTCTAGGGGCGACCCTGGAAACACCATATATTTT
TRBD2 | TRBJ2-1 | TRBV27 | NA | CASSLSGSSYNEQFF | TGTGCCAGCAGCCTAAGCGGGAGCTCCTACAATGAGCAGTTCTTC
TRBD2 | TRBJ2-7 | TRBV28 | NA | CASVSLAGGAYEQYF | TGTGCCAGCGTCTCCCTGGCGGGGGGGGCCTACGAGCAGTACTTC
NA | TRBJ1-5 | TRBV15 | once | CATSRDRNGQPQHF | TGTGCCACCAGCAGAGATCGAAACGGTCAGCCCCAGCATTTT
TRBD1 | TRBJ1-3 | TRBV6-5 | NA | CASSYTGGSGNTIYF | TGTGCCAGCAGTTATACAGGGGGATCAGGAAACACCATATATTTT
NA | TRBJ1-2 | TRBV27 | NA | CASSLTGVGSYTF | TGTGCCAGCAGTTTAACAGGCGTGGGGAGCTACACCTTC
TRBD1 | TRBJ1-1 | TRBV27 | NA | CASSRTGTGVWNTEAFF | TGTGCCAGCAGTCGAACCGGGACAGGGGTCTGGAACACTGAAGCTTTCTTT
NA | TRBJ2-3 | TRBV4-2 | NA | CASSQEAPGTQYF | TGTGCCAGCAGCCAAGAGGCCCCGGGTACGCAGTATTTT
NA | TRBJ2-2 | TRBV11-2 | NA | CASSLDPGNTGELFF | TGTGCCAGCAGCTTAGATCCGGGGAACACCGGGGAGCTGTTTTTT
TRBD2 | TRBJ2-5 | TRBV5-1 | NA | CASSLELAGQETQYF | TGCGCCAGCAGCTTGGAACTAGCGGGCCAAGAGACCCAGTACTTC
TRBD1 | TRBJ1-2 | TRBV29-1 | NA | CSVEGTGDGNGYTF | TGCAGCGTTGAAGGGACAGGGGATGGAAATGGCTACACCTTC
NA | TRBJ2-3 | TRBV7-9 | NA | CASSFGNADTQYF | TGTGCCAGCAGCTTCGGGAACGCAGATACGCAGTATTTT
NA | TRBJ2-7 | TRBV27 | few | CASKLATGEQYF | TGTGCCAGCAAGCTAGCGACGGGCGAGCAGTACTTC
TRBD1 | TRBJ2-1 | TRBV11-3 | NA | CASSQDRGSYNEQFF | TGTGCCAGCAGCCAGGACAGGGGCTCCTACAATGAGCAGTTCTTC
TRBD1 | TRBJ2-6 | TRBV5-4 | NA | CASGPQGAAGANVLTF | TGTGCCAGCGGACCCCAGGGGGCGGCCGGGGCCAACGTCCTGACTTTC
NA | TRBJ1-2 | TRBV29-1 | NA | CSVEVGDLGLSYTF | TGCAGCGTTGAGGTCGGGGACTTAGGTTTGAGCTACACCTTC
NA | TRBJ2-7 | TRBV9 | NA | CASSVLDRTYEQYF | TGTGCCAGCAGCGTTCTAGACAGGACCTACGAGCAGTACTTC
TRBD1 | TRBJ2-2 | TRBV28 | NA | CASRTGDRTGELFF | TGTGCCAGCCGGACAGGGGATAGGACCGGGGAGCTGTTTTTT
TRBD2 | TRBJ2-3 | TRBV27 | NA | CASSPTVGTSGRAKTDTQYF | TGTGCCAGCAGTCCAACCGTCGGGACTAGCGGGAGGGCCAAGACAGATACGCAGTATTTT
NA | TRBJ2-7 | TRBV11-2 | NA | CASSPVLALRYEQYF | TGTGCCAGCAGCCCCGTGCTAGCGCTCCGCTACGAGCAGTACTTC